These T cell receptor beta chains were read from a single sample in a study of blood T cell repertoires in COVID-19. TCRdb keeps only in-frame clones here, not all; method: immunoSEQ multiplex PCR. Of under 200,000 clones in the sample, 88% were seen once. The sequencing input was PBMCs or T cells enriched from blood (not recorded which). These receptor sequences come from a woman between 45 and 60 years old who had recovered from COVID-19. CDR3s include the opening cysteine and the closing phenylalanine or tryptophan. Each record gives: J gene, D gene, V gene, CDR3 length, clone size, CDR3 protein, CDR3 DNA. D genes are given only for firm matches. Clone size is not always given. Where it is, it says once, few, many or a class for expanded clones.

>TRBJ2-7|TRBD2|TRBV10-3|14|.
CAISAMRGGHEQYF
TGTGCCATCAGTGCCATGCGGGGGGGCCACGAGCAGTACTTC
>TRBJ2-2|TRBD2|TRBV5-1|18|.
CASSWTSGGIANTGELFF
TGCGCCAGCAGCTGGACTAGCGGGGGAATAGCGAACACCGGGGAGCTGTTTTTT
>TRBJ1-5|.|TRBV15|14|once
CATSRDRPDQPQHF
TGTGCCACCAGCAGAGACCGCCCAGATCAGCCCCAGCATTTT
>TRBJ2-3|TRBD2|TRBV6-6|14|.
CASWGLAGLDTQYF
TGTGCCAGCTGGGGACTAGCGGGGTTAGATACGCAGTATTTT
>TRBJ2-1|.|TRBV25-1|14|.
CASSEFGRVYEQFF
TGTGCCAGCAGTGAATTTGGCAGGGTCTATGAGCAGTTCTTC
>TRBJ1-2|.|TRBV27|15|.
CASSPQPGVSYGYTF
TGTGCCAGCAGTCCCCAACCGGGAGTGTCCTATGGCTACACCTTC
>TRBJ2-5|.|TRBV6-5|14|.
CASSSGTTQETQYF
TGTGCCAGCAGTTCTGGGACAACCCAAGAGACCCAGTACTTC
>TRBJ2-1|.|TRBV5-1|13|.
CASSAAGGDEQFF
TGCGCCAGCAGCGCCGCTGGCGGGGATGAGCAGTTCTTC
>TRBJ2-7|TRBD1|TRBV4-2|16|.
CASSQARGTGSYEQYF
TGTGCCAGCAGCCAAGCCCGGGGGACAGGTTCTTACGAGCAGTACTTC
>TRBJ2-7|TRBD1|TRBV6-2/TRBV6-3|16|few
CASSYRGGGINYEQYF
TGTGCCAGCAGTTACCGAGGGGGCGGAATCAACTACGAGCAGTACTTC
>TRBJ1-4|.|TRBV2|11|.
CASSLNEKLFF
TGTGCCAGCAGCCTTAATGAAAAACTGTTTTTT
>TRBJ1-1|.|TRBV5-5|15|.
CASSLERGIPTEAFF
TGTGCCAGCAGCTTGGAAAGGGGGATTCCAACTGAAGCTTTCTTT
>TRBJ1-2|TRBD1|TRBV30|14|few
CAWSGDRRGYGYTF
TGTGCCTGGAGTGGGGACAGACGGGGATATGGCTACACCTTC
>TRBJ1-5|TRBD1|TRBV4-2|16|.
CASSQDPTGMWQPQHF
TGTGCCAGCAGCCAAGATCCGACAGGGATGTGGCAGCCCCAGCATTTT
>TRBJ1-6|.|TRBV6-5|15|.
CASSYSWQNNSPLHF
TGTGCCAGCAGTTACTCGTGGCAGAATAATTCACCCCTCCACTTT
>TRBJ2-1|.|TRBV5-8|16|.
CASSPTGSRRRGEQFF
TGTGCCAGCAGCCCTACAGGGTCTCGACGTAGGGGTGAGCAGTTCTTC
>TRBJ1-2|.|TRBV7-9|15|.
CASSPPGQGAYGYTF
TGTGCCAGCAGTCCCCCCGGGCAGGGCGCCTATGGCTACACCTTC
>TRBJ2-7|.|TRBV25-1|11|.
CASSGGDEQYF
TGTGCCAGCAGTGGGGGGGACGAGCAGTACTTC
>TRBJ1-6|.|TRBV19|14|.
CASSKPNYNSPLHF
TGTGCCAGTAGTAAGCCCAATTATAATTCACCCCTCCACTTT
>TRBJ2-1|TRBD2|TRBV7-3|20|once
CASSLGKGLAGGPRGNEQFF
TGTGCCAGCAGCTTAGGAAAAGGACTAGCGGGGGGGCCAAGAGGGAATGAGCAGTTCTTC
>TRBJ2-2|.|TRBV6-6|12|.
CASSQSPGELFF
TGTGCCAGCAGCCAAAGCCCCGGGGAGCTGTTTTTT
>TRBJ2-7|.|TRBV28|12|.
CASSLASYEQYF
TGTGCCAGCAGTCTGGCCTCCTACGAGCAGTACTTC
>TRBJ2-5|.|TRBV7-3|16|.
CASSLMASTTQETQYF
TGTGCCAGCAGCTTAATGGCTAGCACAACCCAAGAGACCCAGTACTTC
>TRBJ2-2|.|TRBV19|19|.
CASSNPAPGRVGNTGELFF
TGTGCCAGTAGTAACCCCGCTCCGGGAAGGGTTGGAAACACCGGGGAGCTGTTTTTT
>TRBJ2-5|TRBD2|TRBV6-6|19|.
CASSRTLPGLAGYQETQYF
TGTGCCAGCAGTCGAACTCTACCGGGACTAGCGGGGTACCAAGAGACCCAGTACTTC
>TRBJ1-5|TRBD1|TRBV7-8|20|.
CASSSTSLTGGPSGNQPQHF
TGTGCCAGCAGCTCCACCTCTTTGACAGGGGGTCCTTCGGGCAATCAGCCCCAGCATTTT
>TRBJ1-2|.|TRBV11-3|14|.
CASSAQGSNYGYTF
TGTGCCAGCAGCGCCCAGGGGAGTAACTATGGCTACACCTTC
>TRBJ1-2|.|TRBV12-3/TRBV12-4|11|.
CASSGNYGYTF
TGTGCCAGCAGCGGTAACTATGGCTACACCTTC
>TRBJ1-2|.|TRBV7-6|14|.
CASSPRQGRAGYTF
TGTGCCAGCAGCCCCAGGCAGGGGCGAGCCGGCTACACCTTC
>TRBJ2-1|TRBD2|TRBV7-9|13|.
CASSLGTSYEQFF
TGTGCCAGCAGCTTAGGGACTAGCTATGAGCAGTTCTTC
>TRBJ1-1|.|TRBV5-6|16|.
CASIAGPFLMNTEAFF
TGTGCCAGCATAGCGGGACCTTTCTTGATGAACACTGAAGCTTTCTTT
>TRBJ1-1|.|TRBV24-1|13|.
CATMSGWDTEAFF
TGTGCCACCATGTCAGGGTGGGACACTGAAGCTTTCTTT
>TRBJ1-5|TRBD1|TRBV7-8|16|.
CASSALGQTSNQPQHF
TGTGCCAGCAGCGCCTTGGGACAGACTAGCAATCAGCCCCAGCATTTT
>TRBJ2-1|TRBD2|TRBV7-2|17|.
CASSLVTGGSSYNEQFF
TGTGCCAGCAGCTTAGTCACGGGGGGGAGCTCCTACAATGAGCAGTTCTTC
>TRBJ1-1|TRBD1|TRBV7-8|18|few
CASSSRPGAGGMNTEAFF
TGTGCCAGCAGCTCCCGGCCGGGAGCAGGGGGAATGAACACTGAAGCTTTCTTT
>TRBJ2-1|.|TRBV12-5|15|.
CASGPDRSSYNEQFF
TGTGCTAGTGGTCCAGACAGAAGCTCCTACAATGAGCAGTTCTTC
>TRBJ2-4|.|TRBV20-1|13|.
CSASLSAKNIQYF
TGCAGTGCTAGTCTTTCGGCCAAAAACATTCAGTACTTC
>TRBJ1-1|.|TRBV19|13|.
CASSNPGGTEAFF
TGTGCCAGTAGTAACCCGGGAGGCACTGAAGCTTTCTTT
>TRBJ1-4|TRBD1|TRBV5-4|15|.
CASSLVSQGIEKLFF
TGTGCCAGCAGCTTAGTCTCACAGGGGATCGAAAAACTGTTTTTT
>TRBJ2-5|.|TRBV7-2|16|few
CASSPVGQGRGLTQYF
TGTGCCAGCAGTCCCGTCGGGCAGGGACGGGGGTTGACCCAGTACTTC
>TRBJ2-3|.|TRBV6-4|19|.
CASRGGRWSAYQSTDTQYF
TGTGCCAGCAGGGGTGGTAGGTGGAGCGCGTACCAGAGCACAGATACGCAGTATTTT
>TRBJ2-5|.|TRBV7-2|17|.
CASSLAVRGLVQETQYF
TGTGCCAGCAGCTTAGCCGTGCGGGGGCTAGTCCAAGAGACCCAGTACTTC
>TRBJ1-1|TRBD1|TRBV25-1|15|.
CASRSQGGSSAEAFF
TGTGCCAGCAGAAGCCAGGGGGGTTCGTCCGCTGAAGCTTTCTTT
>TRBJ1-3|.|TRBV4-3|16|.
CASSPRQDFSGNTIYF
TGCGCCAGCAGCCCACGACAGGACTTCTCTGGAAACACCATATATTTT
>TRBJ1-1|TRBD1|TRBV7-3|17|.
CASTFRDSLSRNTEAFF
TGTGCCAGCACCTTCCGGGACAGTTTATCCAGGAACACTGAAGCTTTCTTT
>TRBJ2-6|TRBD1|TRBV7-2|17|.
CASSLDRGPGGANVLTF
TGTGCCAGCAGCTTGGACAGGGGGCCGGGTGGGGCCAACGTCCTGACTTTC
>TRBJ2-5|TRBD2|TRBV5-1|15|.
CASSLAGRREETQYF
TGCGCCAGCAGCTTGGCCGGGAGGCGAGAAGAGACCCAGTACTTC
>TRBJ2-3|.|TRBV18|16|.
CASSRDPGVSTDTQYF
TGTGCCAGCTCACGGGACCCAGGGGTTAGCACAGATACGCAGTATTTT
>TRBJ1-2|.|TRBV19|12|.
CASNRANYGYTF
TGTGCCAGTAACAGGGCTAACTATGGCTACACCTTC